Below, 21 T cell receptor beta chains from the same sample are listed, as sequenced in a study of CD8 T cells in ankylosing spondylitis. Each CDR3 protein gets one entry after TCRdb re-called the 5' RACE reads with MiXCR. The sample holds a few hundred thousand distinct CDR3 sequences, under 14% seen once. The sample consisted of blood, either unsorted or a sorted T cell fraction (not recorded which). Source of these receptors: a female donor with ankylosing spondylitis or in good health (not recorded which).

There are many counts of this clonotype. The CDR3 loop reads CSARNAGTYEQYF. CDR3 coding DNA: TGCAGTGCTAGAAATGCAGGAACCTACGAGCAGTACTTC. This rearrangement joins TRBV20-1 to TRBJ2-7; D remains ambiguous. The CDR3 consists of 13 residues. Germline V gene data show CDR1 as DFQATT and CDR2 as SNEGSKA (reference sequence). V was shortened by 2 bases and J by 2 bases, with 10 bases between the two germline ends.

This clonotype was recorded many times. J is TRBJ2-1 and V is TRBV20-1, with a weak D call TRBD2 (5 bases). Per the germline V gene, CDR1 is DFQATT and CDR2 is SNEGSKA (reference sequence). The V gene lost 3 bases and the J gene lost 5 bases, with 17 bases spanning the gap. The CDR3 consists of 15 residues. CDR3 residues: CSASPPGGLNNEQFF. For the CDR3, the DNA is TGCAGTGCTAGCCCCCCAGGAGGTCTAAACAATGAGCAGTTCTTC.

This clonotype was observed at least ten times. CDR3 sequence (DNA): TGTGCCAGCAGACGGACAGATAGATTTCGGGACTATGGCTACACCTTC. This sequence encodes CASRRTDRFRDYGYTF. V is TRBV5-6 and J is TRBJ1-2; D perhaps matches TRBD1 (6 bases). This CDR3 is 16 amino acids long. With 5 bases removed from V and 3 bases from J, the gap between germline ends came to 20 bases. Germline loops: CDR1 SGHDT, CDR2 YYEEEE.

This clonotype was counted only a few times. The rearrangement links TRBV2 to TRBJ1-1; D is uncertain. Germline V lookup: CDR1 SNHLY, CDR2 FYNNEI. Between the trimmed V and J ends, which lost 5 bases and 1 base, there was a span of 11 bases. This CDR3 comprises 14 residues. The DNA of the CDR3 is TGTGCCAGCAGTCGAGGCGCTGAGAACACTGAAGCTTTCTTT. Amino acid sequence: CASSRGAENTEAFF.

J is TRBJ2-2 and V is TRBV7-8; perhaps TRBD2 as D (6 bases). The CDR3 is made up of 13 amino acids. The V and J ends lost 6 bases and 4 bases respectively, with 9 bases between them. Germline V gene lookup returns CDR1 SGHVS and CDR2 FQNEAQ. CDR3 nucleotides: TGTGCCAGCAGTACACTAGCCACCGGGGAGCTGTTTTTT. Encoded protein: CASSTLATGELFF. Full variable domain (rest looked up from reference TRBV7-8 and TRBJ2-2): GAGVSQSPRYKVAKRGQDVALRCDPISGHVSLFWYQQALGQGPEFLTYFQNEAQLDKSGLPSDRFFAERPEGSVSTLKIQRTQQEDSAVYLCASSTLATGELFFGEGSRLTVL.

In regard to this clonotype: Being one base from a much bigger clone, this may be a read error. The V gene is TRBV12-3 or TRBV12-4, the J gene TRBJ2-1, with 9 bases lining up with TRBD2. J gave up 1 base and V 8 bases, and 12 bases lay outside the gene matches. This CDR3 has 17 amino acids. The CDR3 coding sequence is TGTGCCAGCGGTTATGGTAGCGGGAGTTTTTCCTACAATGAGCAGTTCTTC. Residues: CASGYGSGSFSYNEQFF.

J is TRBJ1-4 and V is TRBV7-2; D possibly corresponds to TRBD1 (6 bases). CDR3 length: 15 residues. The germline V gene has CDR1 SGHTA and CDR2 FQGNSA. The V end lost 0 bases, the J end lost 10 bases, and 15 bases lay between the germline ends. The CDR3 nucleotides are TGTGCCAGCAGCTTAGCGCCGGCCGAGGGGGGAAAACTGTTTTTT. Amino acid sequence: CASSLAPAEGGKLFF.

Ten or more counts support this clonotype. The chain uses TRBV10-3 and TRBJ2-3; D gene uncertain. CDR1 is ENHRY and CDR2 is SYGVKD in the germline V gene. Trimming left V 0 bases short and J 3 bases short, with 7 bases between. This CDR3 has 14 amino acids. The CDR3 coding sequence is TGTGCCATCAGTGAGTCGATGACTACAGATACGCAGTATTTT. Translating it yields CAISESMTTDTQYF.

At least ten counts were recorded for this clonotype. This sequence joins TRBV5-1 and TRBJ2-2; tentatively, D is TRBD1 (6 bases). Trimming left V 0 bases short and J 3 bases short, with 9 bases between. The V gene's germline CDR1 is SGHRS and CDR2 YFSETQ. The CDR3 has 15 residues. The chain's CDR3 is CASSLGTADTGELFF. CDR3 bases: TGCGCCAGCAGCTTGGGGACAGCAGACACCGGGGAGCTGTTTTTT.

This chain uses TRBV7-2 with TRBJ2-1; TRBD1 matches 7 bases. The J segment lost 8 bases and the V segment lost 6 bases, leaving 7 bases of the junction unmatched. The CDR3 runs 13 residues. Germline V CDR1 and CDR2: SGHTA, FQGNSA. The CDR3 region is CASRPPGGDEQFF. The CDR3 DNA follows: TGTGCCAGCAGACCCCCAGGGGGAGATGAGCAGTTCTTC.

In its sample, this clonotype was seen many times. The gene calls are TRBV5-1 and TRBJ2-3; D possibly corresponds to TRBD2 (5 bases). This CDR3 is 15 amino acids long. Germline lookup yields CDR1 SGHRS and CDR2 YFSETQ. Trimming took 0 bases from V and 6 from J, leaving 14 bases between them. The chain's CDR3 is CASSLDGVFVDTQYF. The CDR3 DNA reads TGCGCCAGCAGCTTGGACGGGGTCTTTGTGGATACGCAGTATTTT. Looking up the rest from reference TRBV5-1 and TRBJ2-3 gives the full variable domain: KAGVTQTPRYLIKTRGQQVTLSCSPISGHRSVSWYQQTPGQGLQFLFEYFSETQRNKGNFPGRFSGRQFSNSRSEMNVSTLELGDSALYLCASSLDGVFVDTQYFGPGTRLTVL.

Details on this clonotype: A read error may be the cause here, since a much bigger clone is one base away. The V call is TRBV12-3 or TRBV12-4, the J call TRBJ1-1, with D unresolved. This CDR3 comprises 14 residues. The V and J ends lost 3 bases and 9 bases respectively, with 17 bases between them. The CDR3, as DNA: TGTGCCAGCAGTTTGGTTGGGCGGAGGACTAAAGCTTTCTTT. Amino acids: CASSLVGRRTKAFF.

As for this clonotype: With a much larger clone just one base away, this may be a read error. The V and J genes are TRBV9 and TRBJ1-2; D is possibly TRBD1 (5 bases). This CDR3 is 15 amino acids long. CDR1 SGDLS and CDR2 YYNGEE come from the germline V gene. The CDR3 protein is CASSVDGGRGYAYTF. The CDR3 region has the DNA TGTGCCAGCAGCGTAGATGGGGGAAGGGGCTATGCCTACACCTTC.

This clonotype was detected ten times or more. The genes are TRBV12-3 or TRBV12-4 and TRBJ1-5, with 9 positions matching TRBD1. J gave up 4 bases and V 8 bases, and 6 bases lay outside the gene matches. The CDR3 covers 14 residues. The CDR3 protein is CASSRDRVNQPQHF. In nucleotides, the CDR3 is TGTGCCAGCTCCCGGGACAGGGTTAATCAGCCCCAGCATTTT.

About this clonotype: This may be a read error, as it is one base from a much larger clone. The genes are TRBV5-1 and TRBJ2-7; D is possibly TRBD1 or TRBD2 (5 bases each). This CDR3 has 14 amino acids. Per germline, CDR1 SGHRS and CDR2 YFSETQ. Trimming shortened V by 4 bases and J by 1 base, and 12 bases separated the two germline ends. The CDR3 nucleotides read TGCGCCAGCAGCGCCCGGGACGTATCCTACGAGCAGTACTTC. Translation gives CASSARDVSYEQYF.

This clonotype occurred many times. The chain is built from TRBV27 and TRBJ1-2, with D tentatively TRBD1 (5 bases). The CDR3 has 14 residues. Germline lookup yields CDR1 MNHEY and CDR2 SMNVEV (reference sequence). The V end was cut by 3 bases, the J end by 8 bases, with 16 bases between. CDR3: CASSFRRDGAGYTF. The CDR3, as DNA: TGTGCCAGCAGTTTCCGCCGGGACGGTGCAGGCTACACCTTC.

This clonotype was seen a few times. V usage is TRBV7-2 and J usage is TRBJ2-5; possibly TRBD1 or TRBD2 for D (5 bases each). V gave up 3 bases and J gave up 9 bases, with 23 bases separating them. Germline-derived CDR1 and CDR2 are SGHTA and FQGNSA. This CDR3 contains 16 residues. The CDR3: CASSLVGVSTVSAQYF. The DNA of the CDR3 is TGTGCCAGCAGCTTGGTGGGGGTTTCGACCGTTTCGGCCCAGTACTTC. The variable domain in full, with the rest retrieved from reference TRBV7-2 and TRBJ2-5, is GAGVSQSPSNKVTEKGKDVELRCDPISGHTALYWYRQSLGQGLEFLIYFQGNSAPDKSGLPSDRFSAERTGGSVSTLTIQRTQQEDSAVYLCASSLVGVSTVSAQYFGPGTRLLVL.

V gene TRBV7-2 combines with J gene TRBJ2-3, with D tentatively TRBD1 (5 bases). Germline assignment: CDR1 SGHTA and CDR2 FQGNSA. The CDR3 runs to 15 residues. Trimming shortened V by 1 base and J by 2 bases, and 10 bases separated the two germline ends. As DNA, the CDR3 is TGTGCCAGCAGCTTAGAAGGGGTCCCCACAGATACGCAGTATTTT. This sequence encodes CASSLEGVPTDTQYF.

CDR3 protein: CASRKLAGSTDTQYF. DNA of the CDR3: TGTGCCAGCAGAAAATTAGCGGGGAGCACAGATACGCAGTATTTT. This sequence joins TRBV6-1 and TRBJ2-3; 8 bases line up with TRBD2. The V segment lost 6 bases and the J segment 0 bases; nucleotides outside the gene matches: 5. CDR1 is MNHNS, CDR2 SASEGT, per germline. The CDR3 consists of 15 residues.

This clonotype was counted at least ten times. The chain employs TRBV6-1 and TRBJ1-5; 7 bases match TRBD1. Germline V lookup: CDR1 MNHNS, CDR2 SASEGT. The V segment lost 3 bases and the J segment 3 bases; nucleotides outside the gene matches: 8. CDR3 length: 16 residues. The CDR3 spells CASSDPPGQLNQPQHF. The CDR3 DNA reads as TGTGCCAGCAGTGACCCACCGGGACAGCTCAATCAGCCCCAGCATTTT.

This clonotype was detected a few times. The chain carries TRBV20-1 and TRBJ2-5, with 11 nucleotides matching TRBD2. Unmatched junction bases numbered 11, after V lost 0 bases and J lost 5 bases. The CDR3 covers 17 residues. Germline V gene data show CDR1 as DFQATT and CDR2 as SNEGSKA (reference sequence). The chain's CDR3 is CSARDLFTSGGSETQYF. As DNA, the CDR3 is TGCAGTGCTAGAGATCTCTTTACTAGCGGGGGATCCGAGACCCAGTACTTC.